This T cell receptor (beta chain) is from a study of CXCR3-negative and CXCR3-positive naive CD8 T cells. Study results and limitations: Across naive subsets, surface CD5 expression was comparable, and TCR strength was inferred from properties of the TRB CDR3. Both naive subsets showed comparably high diversity, and memory CD8+ cells showed much lower diversity.

About this clonotype itself: Its antigen is unidentified.

In triplicate, each CD8+ T cell subset was sorted at 250,000 to 300,000 cells per replicate. CD45RO-CCR7+CD27+CD95- marked naive CD8+ T cells. UMI-tagged TRB cDNA libraries were built via 5' RACE. From its re-call of the 5' RACE reads, TCRdb lists each CDR3 protein once, without DNA. This sample contains 100,000 to 150,000 distinct CDR3 sequences. This receptor was taken from a human donor in good health. Some clones in this sample may be carry-over from other donors' samples. Input material: naive CXCR3- CD8+ T cells from blood. Indicated subset: CD45RO-CCR7+CD27+CD95- naive CD8+ T cells lacking CXCR3 (TNR3-).

The CDR3 loop is CAGDQAGTQYF. V gene TRBV11-2 combines with J gene TRBJ2-5; TCRdb reports TRBD1, a call that lacks DNA to check it against. Germline CDR1 is SGHAT and CDR2 is FQNNGV. The CDR3 is made up of 11 amino acids.